The clone carrying this T cell receptor (beta chain) appeared many times. Antigen unknown. These data are taken from a study of neurological immune-mediated disorders. Study-wide points: Sharing of CDR3 amino acid sequences among expanded clones across subjects was absent, suggesting private repertoires in all groups.

The authors made cDNA by 5'RACE with 10-nucleotide random UMIs. TCRdb processed the 5' RACE reads anew with MiXCR; each CDR3 protein has one entry. Of more than 75,000 distinct CDR3 sequences listed, approximately 10% are singletons. The sequencing input was PBMCs. This TCR was recovered from a man aged 40-49 years in good health.

CDR3 nucleotide sequence: TGTGCCAGCAGCAGACAGGGTGGAACCGGGGAGCTGTTTTTT. Its translation is CASSRQGGTGELFF. The chain links TRBV12-3 or TRBV12-4 to TRBJ2-2; 7 bases agree with TRBD1. V shed 6 bases and J 5 bases; nucleotides not matched to a gene: 6. The CDR3 has 14 residues.